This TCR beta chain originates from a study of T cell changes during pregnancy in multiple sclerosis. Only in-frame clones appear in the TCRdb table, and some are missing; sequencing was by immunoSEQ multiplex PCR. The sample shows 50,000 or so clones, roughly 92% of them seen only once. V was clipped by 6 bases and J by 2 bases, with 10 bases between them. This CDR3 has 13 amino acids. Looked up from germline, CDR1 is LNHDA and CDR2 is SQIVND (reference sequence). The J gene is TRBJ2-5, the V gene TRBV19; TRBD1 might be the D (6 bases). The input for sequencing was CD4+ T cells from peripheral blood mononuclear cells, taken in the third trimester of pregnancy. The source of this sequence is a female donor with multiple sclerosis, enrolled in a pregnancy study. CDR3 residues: CASRKQGQETQYF. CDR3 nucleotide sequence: TGTGCCAGTAGGAAACAGGGACAAGAGACCCAGTACTTC.